This T cell receptor beta chain emerged from a study of tumor and adjacent non-tumor tissue in lung cancer. Regarding the study as a whole: Patients with more diverse tumor TCRs had worse survival. Top 100 clones took a larger repertoire share in normal lung.

This sample's RNA came from whole unsorted tissue. This non-tumor lung sample came from over 3 cm beyond the tumor edge. Between August and November 2014, newly diagnosed, chemotherapy-naive lung cancer patients underwent thoracic surgery in China. With V trimmed by 4 bases and J by 4 bases, 7 bases remained unmatched. The CDR3 loop spans 16 amino acids. Germline lookup yields CDR1 LGHNA and CDR2 YSLEER. Comments on this clonotype: Antigen: not known. Because it lacks the conserved phenylalanine or tryptophan at the end, this CDR3 is likely a read error.

A modified ARM-PCR protocol with three rounds of nested PCR amplified TCRbeta. Via MiXCR, TCRdb re-called the multiplex PCR reads, giving one row per CDR3 protein. The sample lists some 80,000 distinct CDR3 sequences; 76% were seen once. Specimen: distant non-tumor lung tissue. This sequence joins TRBV4-3 and TRBJ2-6, with 7 bases that match TRBD1. This sequence was found in a man aged 65-85 years with non-small cell lung cancer. CDR3 region: CASSPSQGSGANVLTS. The CDR3 bases are TGCGCCAGCAGCCCCTCACAGGGGTCCGGGGCCAACGTCCTGACTTCC.